The text below deals with one TCR beta chain. Profiled with immunoSEQ multiplex PCR; TCRdb holds only in-frame clones, not every one. The table includes 50,000 to 65,000 clones, roughly 87% detected once. Germline V gene lookup returns CDR1 LNHDA and CDR2 SQIVND (reference sequence). Unmatched junction bases numbered 0, after V lost 1 base and J lost 1 base. This CDR3 has 14 residues. The entry originates in a study of T cell changes during pregnancy in multiple sclerosis. V usage is TRBV19 and J usage is TRBJ2-7, with 8 bases that match TRBD1. The source material was peripheral blood, sampled in the third trimester of pregnancy. This clonotype was obtained from a female donor in good health, enrolled as a control in a pregnancy study. CDR3 amino acids: CASSIGTGSYEQYF. The CDR3 DNA reads as TGTGCCAGTAGTATAGGGACAGGGTCCTACGAGCAGTACTTC.